This TCR beta chain was identified in a study of T cells after yellow fever vaccination. Points from the study as a whole: Clonotypes found in both CD4 and CD8 compartments made up a small share. Most primary-vaccination clones recurred post-booster (about 96% CD4, about 87% CD8).

Germline V gene data show CDR1 as DFQATT and CDR2 as SNEGSKA (reference sequence). The CDR3 length is 14 residues. Unmatched junction bases numbered 10, after V lost 7 bases and J lost 5 bases. MiXCR, run by TCRdb on the 5' RACE reads, gives a single entry per CDR3 protein. The sample includes around 120,000 distinct CDR3 sequences, over 12% of them seen just once. For this clonotype: Its antigen is unknown.

The source was CD8+ T cells sorted from PBMCs, collected 5 days after the yellow fever booster vaccination. The chain combines TRBV20-1 with TRBJ1-2; 10 bases map to TRBD1. The receptor was isolated from a man between 18 and 29 years old who received the YFV17D yellow fever vaccine. The CDR3 is CSVRARTGGYGYTF. In DNA form, the CDR3 reads TGCAGTGTACGAGCAAGGACAGGGGGGTATGGCTACACCTTC.